This T cell receptor beta chain was recovered during a study of blood T cell repertoires in COVID-19. Whole-study context: Nucleic acid was either cDNA or gDNA, and it came from T cells, B-cell-depleted T cells, or PBMCs.

Looked up from germline, CDR1 is PRHDT and CDR2 is FYEKMQ (reference sequence). The CDR3 runs to 15 residues. Trimming left V 4 bases short and J 5 bases short, with 14 bases between. Sequenced by immunoSEQ multiplex PCR; TCRdb stores in-frame clones only, minus some. This repertoire shows 100,000 to 150,000 clones, 86% found once; its top ten account for around 5%. This sequence joins TRBV13 and TRBJ2-2; D ambiguous. Sequenced sample: peripheral blood. This clonotype was obtained from a human donor in a cohort sampled during active COVID-19. The CDR3 bases are TGTGCCAGCAGCTATAATGCAAAGAGGACCGGGGAGCTGTTTTTT. Its protein is CASSYNAKRTGELFF.